The 29 T cell receptor beta chains below come from one sample, sequenced in a study of cytomegalovirus exposure and HLA in healthy donors. Both 60 Vbeta primers and 13 Jbeta primers went into the PCR. Profiled with immunoSEQ multiplex PCR; TCRdb holds only in-frame clones, not every one. This repertoire shows fewer than 200,000 clones, 75% to 85% found once; its top ten account for roughly 7.3%. Sequenced: PBMCs. The receptors stem from a male donor in good health and CMV-seropositive.

J is TRBJ2-3 and V is TRBV6-4, with 12 bases fitting TRBD2. This CDR3 comprises 15 residues. The germline V gene has CDR1 MRHNA and CDR2 SNTAGT. V lost 6 bases, J lost 1 base, and 2 bases stayed unmatched. CDR3 bases: TGTGCCAGCAGACTAGCGGGGGGCCGCACAGATACGCAGTATTTT. It specifies CASRLAGGRTDTQYF.

This chain links TRBV7-2 with TRBJ1-5, with D possibly matching TRBD1 (6 bases). This CDR3 comprises 16 residues. The germline CDR1 and CDR2 sequences are SGHTA and FQGNSA. Trimming left V 1 base short and J 5 bases short, with 15 bases between. CDR3 coding DNA: TGTGCCAGCAGCTTAGTGGGGGGGGCGAATTATCAGCCCCAGCATTTT. Its translation: CASSLVGGANYQPQHF. The full variable domain, rest sourced from reference TRBV7-2 and TRBJ1-5, is GAGVSQSPSNKVTEKGKDVELRCDPISGHTALYWYRQSLGQGLEFLIYFQGNSAPDKSGLPSDRFSAERTGGSVSTLTIQRTQQEDSAVYLCASSLVGGANYQPQHFGDGTRLSIL.

This clone has only one observation. The chain joins TRBV6-1 to TRBJ2-7; TRBD2 is a possible D gene (5 bases). V was cut by 5 bases and J by 5 bases, with 19 bases left in between. The CDR3 spans 15 residues. Germline assignment: CDR1 MNHNS and CDR2 SASEGT. The CDR3 region has the DNA TGTGCCAGCAGTCCCCTCAACGAGGAGGAAAACGAGCAGTACTTC. Translated: CASSPLNEEENEQYF.

The CDR3 sequence is CASSQDPVNTEAFF. The CDR3 DNA reads as TGCGCCAGCAGCCAAGATCCAGTGAACACTGAAGCTTTCTTT. The chain has TRBV4-1 and TRBJ1-1; D call uncertain. The germline V gene has CDR1 MGHRA and CDR2 YSYEKL. Trimming left V 0 bases short and J 0 bases short, with 5 bases between. This CDR3 has 14 amino acids.

V is TRBV5-6 and J is TRBJ2-5; 7 nucleotides align to TRBD1. CDR1 is SGHDT, CDR2 YYEEEE, per germline. This CDR3 comprises 17 residues. V gave up 2 bases and J gave up 5 bases; unmatched junction bases: 15. The chain's CDR3 is CASSFPAGQGVWETQYF. In DNA, the CDR3 is TGTGCCAGCAGCTTCCCTGCCGGGCAGGGGGTGTGGGAGACCCAGTACTTC.

The chain employs TRBV13 and TRBJ2-1; the D gene is possibly TRBD1 (6 bases). Between the trimmed V and J ends, which lost 6 bases and 5 bases, there was a span of 11 bases. CDR1 and CDR2 (germline): PRHDT, FYEKMQ (reference sequence). This CDR3 is 13 amino acids long. CDR3 sequence: CASSDRSNNEQFF. In nucleotides, the CDR3 is TGTGCCAGCAGTGACAGGTCAAACAATGAGCAGTTCTTC.

Written as DNA, the CDR3 is TGCGCCACCCAAAGGGACTTCCCCACAGATACGCAGTATTTT. This codes for CATQRDFPTDTQYF. The rearrangement joins TRBV10-2 to TRBJ2-3, with D possibly matching TRBD2 (6 bases). Germline CDR1 and CDR2: WSHSY and SAAADI. V was pared by 10 bases and J by 2 bases, with 16 bases between. CDR3 length: 14 residues.

As concerns this clone: The junction departs from the called germline gene at one end, perhaps through a read error. Other DNA variants within this sample encode the same CDR3. The rearrangement joins TRBV30 to TRBJ2-3; 7 bases match TRBD2. CDR3 length: 15 residues. Germline V gene lookup returns CDR1 GTSNPN and CDR2 SVGIG (reference sequence). The DNA for the CDR3 is TGTGCCTGGAGTCCCCCTAGCGGCTACACAGATACACAGTATTTT. This encodes CAWSPPSGYTDTQYF.

The sample holds a few counts of this clone. The chain is built from TRBV6-5 and TRBJ1-1; the match to TRBD1 covers 7 bases. CDR3 length: 15 amino acids. Germline CDR1 reads MNHEY; CDR2 reads SVGAGI. Unmatched junction bases numbered 9, after V lost 5 bases and J lost 3 bases. CDR3 DNA: TGTGCCAGCAGTCCTAATATTCAGGGGGACACTGAAGCTTTCTTT. Protein sequence: CASSPNIQGDTEAFF.

The chain links TRBV5-1 to TRBJ2-7, with 11 bases matching TRBD2. The V segment lost 2 bases and the J segment 6 bases; nucleotides outside the gene matches: 7. This CDR3 is 15 amino acids long. Per germline, CDR1 SGHRS and CDR2 YFSETQ. As DNA, the CDR3 is TGCGCCAGCAGCTTTAGCGGGGGGGCCAACACCGAGCAGTACTTC. Its protein product is CASSFSGGANTEQYF.

The V and J genes are TRBV18 and TRBJ2-7; 8 bases fit TRBD2. The ends lost 6 bases at V and 0 bases at J; junction bases unmatched: 13. The CDR3 spans 17 residues. Germline CDR1 is KGHSH and CDR2 is LQKENI. The CDR3 protein is CASSPSVRGGSSYEQYF. The CDR3 region has the DNA TGTGCCAGCTCCCCCAGCGTTCGCGGGGGGAGCTCCTACGAGCAGTACTTC.

V usage is TRBV4-2 and J usage is TRBJ2-1; 10 positions agree with TRBD2. Germline V lookup: CDR1 LGHNA, CDR2 YNFKEQ. The CDR3 is 19 amino acids. V gave up 5 bases and J gave up 0 bases; unmatched junction bases: 13. The CDR3 sequence: CASSNLWKRGGSSYNEQFF. The CDR3 DNA reads as TGTGCCAGCAGCAACCTATGGAAGCGGGGGGGCAGCTCCTACAATGAGCAGTTCTTC.

The J gene is TRBJ1-1, the V gene TRBV7-9; no reliable D call. This CDR3 has 11 residues. Germline CDR1 SEHNR, CDR2 FQNEAQ (reference sequence). The V end was cut by 1 base, the J end by 10 bases, with 7 bases between. CDR3 region: CASSLVGVAFF. CDR3 sequence (DNA): TGTGCCAGCAGCTTAGTCGGTGTAGCTTTCTTT.

The chain uses TRBV7-8 and TRBJ2-3; maybe TRBD2 (6 bases). The CDR3 loop spans 15 amino acids. Germline assignment: CDR1 SGHVS and CDR2 FQNEAQ. The V end lost 3 bases, the J end lost 8 bases, and 18 bases lay between the germline ends. CDR3 protein: CASSLRLDSKGTQYF. CDR3 DNA sequence: TGTGCCAGCAGCTTGAGACTAGATTCGAAAGGTACGCAGTATTTT.

This sequence joins TRBV4-1 and TRBJ1-5; TRBD1 agrees at 9 bases. Trimming at V came to 3 bases and at J to 3 bases, leaving 9 bases not matched to a gene. Germline values: CDR1 MGHRA, CDR2 YSYEKL. The CDR3 covers 17 residues. The DNA of the CDR3 is TGCGCCAGCAGCCATGCGACAGGGGGATTTGACAATCAGCCCCAGCATTTT. This codes for CASSHATGGFDNQPQHF.

The rearrangement uses TRBV7-2 and TRBJ2-5; TRBD2 agrees at 11 bases. The J segment lost 5 bases and the V segment lost 1 base, leaving 3 bases of the junction unmatched. The CDR3 is 15 amino acids. CDR1 is SGHTA and CDR2 is FQGNSA in the germline V gene. The CDR3: CASSLGLAGRETQYF. The CDR3 DNA is TGTGCCAGCAGCTTAGGACTAGCGGGGCGTGAGACCCAGTACTTC. Supplemented by reference TRBV7-2 and TRBJ2-5, the full variable domain reads GAGVSQSPSNKVTEKGKDVELRCDPISGHTALYWYRQSLGQGLEFLIYFQGNSAPDKSGLPSDRFSAERTGGSVSTLTIQRTQQEDSAVYLCASSLGLAGRETQYFGPGTRLLVL.

This sequence joins TRBV7-6 and TRBJ1-5, with 10 bases matching TRBD1. CDR3 length: 15 residues. Unmatched junction bases numbered 3, after V lost 1 base and J lost 6 bases. Per the germline V gene, CDR1 is SGHVS and CDR2 is FNYEAQ. The CDR3 DNA reads as TGTGCCAGCAGCTTAGGGGACAGGGGTGTTCAGCCCCAGCATTTT. Translated: CASSLGDRGVQPQHF.

This chain uses TRBV27 with TRBJ2-1; D is undetermined. Germline-derived CDR1 and CDR2 are MNHEY and SMNVEV (reference sequence). Trimming removed 3 bases from V and 4 bases from J, with 7 bases in between. CDR3 length: 13 residues. CDR3 residues: CASSLKAYNEQFF. CDR3 in DNA: TGTGCCAGCAGTTTGAAAGCTTACAATGAGCAGTTCTTC.

This chain connects TRBV6-5 to TRBJ1-2, with TRBD1 as a possible D gene (5 bases). The CDR3 runs 15 residues. Germline V lookup: CDR1 MNHEY, CDR2 SVGAGI. V lost 0 bases and J 5 bases, leaving 13 bases between the germline ends. The CDR3 protein is CASSYSGRRTYGYTF. The CDR3 DNA sequence: TGTGCCAGCAGTTACTCGGGGCGGAGAACTTATGGCTACACCTTC.

CDR3 sequence reads: CASSHSHIGTVQETQYF. The CDR3, as DNA: TGCGCCAGCAGCCACTCACACATCGGGACAGTTCAAGAGACCCAGTACTTC. The chain has TRBV4-1 and TRBJ2-5, with 7 bases aligning to TRBD1. The CDR3 has 17 amino acids. V shed 3 bases, J shed 2 bases, and the junction held 12 bases outside the gene matches. CDR1 is MGHRA, CDR2 YSYEKL, per germline.

The chain uses TRBV7-9 and TRBJ2-2; D not certain. The V end lost 2 bases, the J end lost 1 base, and 8 bases lay between the germline ends. The CDR3 covers 15 residues. CDR1 is SEHNR, CDR2 FQNEAQ, per germline (reference sequence). The CDR3 nucleotides are TGTGCCAGCAGCTTAAGTCCCAGGAACACCGGGGAGCTGTTTTTT. Protein: CASSLSPRNTGELFF.

The CDR3 DNA is TGTGCCAGCAGCCTCGACAGCCAATGGACCTCTGGAAACACCATATATTTT. This codes for CASSLDSQWTSGNTIYF. This sequence joins TRBV5-4 and TRBJ1-3, with D perhaps matching TRBD1 (5 bases). The V end was cut by 4 bases, the J end by 0 bases, with 17 bases between. CDR3 length equals 17 residues. Per the germline V gene, CDR1 is SGHNT and CDR2 is YYREEE (reference sequence).

V and J are TRBV7-9 and TRBJ1-5, with D uncertain. The germline CDR1 and CDR2 sequences are SEHNR and FQNEAQ (reference sequence). The CDR3 consists of 14 residues. Between the trimmed V and J ends, which lost 4 bases and 3 bases, there was a span of 10 bases. The CDR3 DNA reads as TGTGCCAGCAGCTCGAGGTTTTCCAATCAGCCCCAGCATTTT. Amino acids: CASSSRFSNQPQHF.

J is TRBJ1-2 and V is TRBV7-2; TRBD1 matches at 10 bases. CDR1 SGHTA and CDR2 FQGNSA come from the germline V gene. The CDR3 has 14 residues. Unmatched junction bases numbered 5, after V lost 5 bases and J lost 5 bases. CDR3 protein: CASSPWDRGYGYTF. The CDR3 DNA reads TGTGCCAGCAGCCCTTGGGACAGGGGATATGGCTACACCTTC.

This clone was picked up one time. The chain carries TRBV12-2 and TRBJ1-2; the DNA was not used to check the table's D call, TRBD1. TRBV12-2 is designated a pseudogene. The CDR3 is 15 amino acids. The CDR3 DNA sequence: TGTGCAAGTCGCTTAGCGAACAGGGTAGTCTATGGCTACACCTTC. It translates to CASRLANRVVYGYTF.

This clone has just one count. This chain connects TRBV11-2 to TRBJ1-3; 7 nucleotides line up with TRBD1. The CDR3 extends over 16 amino acids. Germline lookup yields CDR1 SGHAT and CDR2 FQNNGV. With 4 bases clipped from V and 0 bases from J, the junction kept 6 bases outside the gene matches. Here the CDR3 reads CASSSTGPNSGNTIYF. CDR3 coding DNA: TGTGCCAGCAGCTCGACAGGGCCGAACTCTGGAAACACCATATATTTT.

Only a few counts were recorded for this clone. The chain recombines TRBV13 with TRBJ1-2, with a tentative D call TRBD1 (5 bases). CDR1 is PRHDT, CDR2 FYEKMQ, per germline (reference sequence). CDR3 length: 15 residues. The V gene lost 7 bases and the J gene lost 7 bases, with 22 bases spanning the gap. The chain's CDR3 is CASKVLGRDLGGYTF. The CDR3 region has the DNA TGTGCCAGCAAAGTCCTGGGCAGGGATTTGGGTGGCTACACCTTC.

This clone was detected only a few times. The CDR3 loop is CASSRTGIYGYTF. CDR3 DNA sequence: TGTGCCAGCAGCAGGACAGGGATTTATGGCTACACCTTC. J is TRBJ1-2 and V is TRBV5-4, with 8 bases matching TRBD1. Germline assignment: CDR1 SGHNT and CDR2 YYREEE (reference sequence). V shed 4 bases, J shed 5 bases, and the junction held 4 bases outside the gene matches. This CDR3 spans 13 amino acids.

The V and J genes are TRBV5-5 and TRBJ1-2, with a tentative D call TRBD1 (6 bases). The germline gives CDR1 SGHKS, CDR2 YYEKEE (reference sequence). Trimming pared 4 bases from V and 4 bases from J, leaving 8 bases between. There are 12 residues in the CDR3. CDR3 loop: CASSPGVYGYTF. CDR3 in DNA: TGTGCCAGCAGCCCAGGGGTCTATGGCTACACCTTC.